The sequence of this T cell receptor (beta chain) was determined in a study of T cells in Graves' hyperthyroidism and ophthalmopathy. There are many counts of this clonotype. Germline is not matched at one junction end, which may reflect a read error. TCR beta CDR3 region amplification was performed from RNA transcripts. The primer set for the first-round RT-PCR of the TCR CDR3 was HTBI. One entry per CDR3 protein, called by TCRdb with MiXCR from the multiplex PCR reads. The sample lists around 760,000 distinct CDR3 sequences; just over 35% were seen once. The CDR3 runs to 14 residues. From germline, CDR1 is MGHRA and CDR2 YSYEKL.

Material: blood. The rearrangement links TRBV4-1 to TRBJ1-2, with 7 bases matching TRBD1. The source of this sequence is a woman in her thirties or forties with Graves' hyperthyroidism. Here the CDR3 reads CASSQRDYRGGGHF. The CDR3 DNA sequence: TGCGCCAGCAGCCAAAGGGACTACAGGGGAGGGGGACACTTC.